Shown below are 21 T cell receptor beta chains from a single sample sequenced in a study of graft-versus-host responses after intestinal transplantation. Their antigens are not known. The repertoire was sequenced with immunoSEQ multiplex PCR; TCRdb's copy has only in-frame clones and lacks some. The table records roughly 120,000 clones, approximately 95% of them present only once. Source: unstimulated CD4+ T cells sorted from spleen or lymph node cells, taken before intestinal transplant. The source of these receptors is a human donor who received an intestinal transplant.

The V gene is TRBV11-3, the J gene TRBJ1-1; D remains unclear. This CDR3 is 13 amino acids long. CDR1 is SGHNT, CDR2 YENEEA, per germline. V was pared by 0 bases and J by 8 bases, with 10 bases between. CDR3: CASSLEVDGEAFF. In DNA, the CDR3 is TGTGCCAGCAGCTTAGAAGTCGATGGGGAAGCTTTCTTT.

CDR3 residues: CASSLGAGATLHF. CDR3 DNA: TGTGCCAGCAGCCTCGGGGCCGGGGCCACCCTCCACTTT. This sequence joins TRBV28 and TRBJ1-6, with D perhaps matching TRBD1 (5 bases). The CDR3 runs to 13 residues. V was shortened by 6 bases and J by 14 bases, with 17 bases between the two germline ends. CDR1 and CDR2 (germline): MDHEN, SYDVKM. Full variable domain (missing parts from reference TRBV28 and TRBJ1-6): DVKVTQSSRYLVKRTGEKVFLECVQDMDHENMFWYRQDPGLGLRLIYFSYDVKMKEKGDIPEGYSVSREKKERFSLILESASTNQTSMYLCASSLGAGATLHFGNGTRLTVT.

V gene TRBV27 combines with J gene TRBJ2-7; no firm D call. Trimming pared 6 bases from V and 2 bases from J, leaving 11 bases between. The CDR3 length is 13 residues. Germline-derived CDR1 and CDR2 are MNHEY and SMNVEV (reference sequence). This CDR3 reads CASSPVGTYEQYF. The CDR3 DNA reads TGTGCCAGCAGCCCAGTTGGCACCTACGAGCAGTACTTC.

This CDR3 is CAAQDRVKTGELFF. CDR3 in DNA: TGTGCCGCCCAGGACAGGGTAAAGACCGGGGAGCTGTTTTTT. The chain is built from TRBV6-5 and TRBJ2-2; 8 bases match TRBD1. The germline gives CDR1 MNHEY, CDR2 SVGAGI. V dropped 11 bases and J dropped 5; count of bases not matched to a gene: 10. The CDR3 has 14 residues.

In DNA, the CDR3 is TGTGCCAGCAGCCCCCTAAAAATAGCGACCAGGAACACCGGGGAGCTGTTTTTT. Amino acid sequence: CASSPLKIATRNTGELFF. J is TRBJ2-2 and V is TRBV5-6; D may be TRBD2 (5 bases). This CDR3 has 18 residues. Germline CDR1 reads SGHDT; CDR2 reads YYEEEE. The V gene lost 4 bases and the J gene lost 1 base, with 20 bases spanning the gap.

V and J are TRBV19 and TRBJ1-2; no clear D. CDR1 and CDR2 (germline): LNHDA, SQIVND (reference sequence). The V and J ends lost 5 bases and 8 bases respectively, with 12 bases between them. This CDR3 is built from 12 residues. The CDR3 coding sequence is TGTGCCAGTAGTCCCACCGGACTGGGCTACACCTTC. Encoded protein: CASSPTGLGYTF.

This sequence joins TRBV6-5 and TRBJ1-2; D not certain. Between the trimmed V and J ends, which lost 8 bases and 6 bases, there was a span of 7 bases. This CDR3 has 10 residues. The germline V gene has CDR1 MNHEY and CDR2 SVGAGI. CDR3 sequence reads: CASGSDGYTF. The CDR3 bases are TGTGCCAGCGGATCGGATGGCTACACCTTC.

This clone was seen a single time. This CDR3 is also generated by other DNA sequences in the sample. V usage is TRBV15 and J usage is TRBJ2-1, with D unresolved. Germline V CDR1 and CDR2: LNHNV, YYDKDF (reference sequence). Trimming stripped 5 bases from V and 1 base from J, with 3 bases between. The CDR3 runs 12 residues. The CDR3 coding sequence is TGTGCCACCAGCCGGTCCTACAATGAGCAGTTCTTC. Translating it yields CATSRSYNEQFF.

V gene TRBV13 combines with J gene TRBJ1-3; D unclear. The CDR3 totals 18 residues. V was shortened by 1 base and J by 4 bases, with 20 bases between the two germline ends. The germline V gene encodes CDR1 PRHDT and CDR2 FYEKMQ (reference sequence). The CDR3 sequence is CASSLESQKWISGNTIYF. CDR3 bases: TGTGCCAGCAGCTTAGAAAGTCAGAAGTGGATTTCGGGAAACACCATATATTTT.

CDR3 sequence: CASSYSGGTGTDTQYF. DNA of the CDR3: TGTGCCAGCAGTTACTCGGGCGGGACAGGCACAGATACGCAGTATTTT. The rearrangement joins TRBV6-5 to TRBJ2-3, with a possible D match to TRBD1 (7 bases). The V gene's germline CDR1 is MNHEY and CDR2 SVGAGI. The V gene lost 0 bases and the J gene lost 1 base, with 11 bases spanning the gap. The CDR3 covers 16 residues.

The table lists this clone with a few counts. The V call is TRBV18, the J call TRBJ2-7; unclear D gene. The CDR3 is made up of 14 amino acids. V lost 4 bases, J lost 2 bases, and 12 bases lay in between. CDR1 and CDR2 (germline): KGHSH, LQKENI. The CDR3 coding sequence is TGTGCCAGCTCACAGCTCACAGACACCTACGAGCAGTACTTC. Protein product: CASSQLTDTYEQYF.

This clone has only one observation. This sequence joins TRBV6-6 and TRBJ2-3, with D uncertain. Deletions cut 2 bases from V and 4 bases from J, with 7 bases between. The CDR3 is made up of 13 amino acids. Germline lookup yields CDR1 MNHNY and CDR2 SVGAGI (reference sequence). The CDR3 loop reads CASSYRGPDTQYF. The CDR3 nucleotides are TGTGCCAGCAGTTACCGAGGCCCAGATACGCAGTATTTT.

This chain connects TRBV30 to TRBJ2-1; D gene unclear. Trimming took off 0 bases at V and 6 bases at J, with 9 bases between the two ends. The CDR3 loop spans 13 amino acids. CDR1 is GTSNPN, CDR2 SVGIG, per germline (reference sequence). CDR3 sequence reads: CAWSVPNRNEQFF. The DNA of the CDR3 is TGTGCCTGGAGTGTACCCAACCGCAATGAGCAGTTCTTC.

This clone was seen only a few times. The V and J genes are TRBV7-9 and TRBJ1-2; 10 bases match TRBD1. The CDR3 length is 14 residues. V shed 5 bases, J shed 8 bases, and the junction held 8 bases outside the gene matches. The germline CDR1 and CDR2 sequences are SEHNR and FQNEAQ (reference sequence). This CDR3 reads CASSADRGPGGYTF. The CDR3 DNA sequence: TGTGCCAGCAGCGCAGACAGGGGGCCGGGGGGCTACACCTTC.

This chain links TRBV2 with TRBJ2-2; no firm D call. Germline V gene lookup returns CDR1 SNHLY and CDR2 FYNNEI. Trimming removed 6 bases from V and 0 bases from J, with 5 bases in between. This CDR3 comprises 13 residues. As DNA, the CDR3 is TGTGCCAGCAGGTCCACGAACACCGGGGAGCTGTTTTTT. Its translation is CASRSTNTGELFF.

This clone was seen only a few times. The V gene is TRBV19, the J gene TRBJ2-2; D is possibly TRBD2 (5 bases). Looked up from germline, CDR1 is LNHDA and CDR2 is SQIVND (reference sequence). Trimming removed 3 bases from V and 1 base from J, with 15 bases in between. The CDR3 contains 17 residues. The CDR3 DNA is TGTGCCAGTAGTATGGGCCTAGCCGACGGGAACACCGGGGAGCTGTTTTTT. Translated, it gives CASSMGLADGNTGELFF.

This CDR3 reads CASSLTGTDTQYF. DNA of the CDR3: TGTGCCAGCTCACTCACAGGGACAGATACGCAGTATTTT. The chain employs TRBV18 and TRBJ2-3; weak D call: TRBD1 (6 bases). Germline loops: CDR1 KGHSH, CDR2 LQKENI. The V gene lost 4 bases and the J gene lost 3 bases, with 8 bases spanning the gap. The CDR3 length is 13 residues.

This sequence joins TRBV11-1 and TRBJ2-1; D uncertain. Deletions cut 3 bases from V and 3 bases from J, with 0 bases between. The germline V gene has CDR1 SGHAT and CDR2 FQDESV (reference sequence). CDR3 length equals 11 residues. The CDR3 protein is CASSFYNEQFF. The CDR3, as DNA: TGTGCCAGCAGCTTCTACAATGAGCAGTTCTTC.

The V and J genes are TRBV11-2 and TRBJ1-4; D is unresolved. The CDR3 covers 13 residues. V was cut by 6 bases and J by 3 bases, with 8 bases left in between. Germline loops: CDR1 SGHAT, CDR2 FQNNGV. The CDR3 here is CASRRNANEKLFF. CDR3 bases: TGTGCCAGCAGACGGAACGCTAATGAAAAACTGTTTTTT.

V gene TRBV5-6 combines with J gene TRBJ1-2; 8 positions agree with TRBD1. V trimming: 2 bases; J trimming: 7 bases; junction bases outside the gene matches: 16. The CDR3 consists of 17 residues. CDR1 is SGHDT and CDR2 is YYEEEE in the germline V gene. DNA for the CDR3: TGTGCCAGCAGCTTAATTATAGGTGGACAGGGAAAAAGTGGCTACACCTTC. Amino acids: CASSLIIGGQGKSGYTF.

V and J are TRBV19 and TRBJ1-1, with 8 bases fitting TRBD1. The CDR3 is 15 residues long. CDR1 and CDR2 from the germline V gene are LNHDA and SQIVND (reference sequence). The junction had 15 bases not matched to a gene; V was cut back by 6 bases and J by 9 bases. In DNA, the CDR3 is TGTGCCAGTAGATTTGACAGGGGAAATACGGTCAAAGCTTTCTTT. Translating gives CASRFDRGNTVKAFF. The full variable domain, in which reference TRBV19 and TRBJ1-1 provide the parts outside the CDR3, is DGGITQSPKYLFRKEGQNVTLSCEQNLNHDAMYWYRQDPGQGLRLIYYSQIVNDFQKGDIAEGYSVSREKKESFPLTVTSAQKNPTAFYLCASRFDRGNTVKAFFGQGTRLTVV.